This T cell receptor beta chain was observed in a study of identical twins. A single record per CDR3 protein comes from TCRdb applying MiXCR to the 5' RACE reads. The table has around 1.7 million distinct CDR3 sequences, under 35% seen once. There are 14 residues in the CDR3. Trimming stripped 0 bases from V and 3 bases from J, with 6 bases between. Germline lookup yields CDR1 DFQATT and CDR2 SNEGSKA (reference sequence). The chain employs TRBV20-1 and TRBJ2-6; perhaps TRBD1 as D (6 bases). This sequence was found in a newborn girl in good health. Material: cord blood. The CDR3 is CSAREGGGANVLTF. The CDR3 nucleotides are TGCAGTGCTAGAGAAGGGGGTGGGGCCAACGTCCTGACTTTC.